This record covers a single T cell receptor beta chain. V was clipped by 6 bases and J by 3 bases; unmatched bases: 8. Germline assignment: CDR1 MNHEY and CDR2 SVGAGI. This CDR3 has 14 amino acids. These data come from a study of T cell changes during pregnancy in multiple sclerosis. The assay was immunoSEQ multiplex PCR, and TCRdb's table has in-frame clones only and misses some. This table holds roughly 12,000 clones, around 83% found once. This rearrangement joins TRBV6-5 to TRBJ2-7, with 7 bases lining up with TRBD1. This TCR came from a female donor in good health, enrolled as a control in a pregnancy study. This sample comprised CD8+ T cells from peripheral blood mononuclear cells, obtained in the second trimester of pregnancy. CDR3 sequence reads: CASRDPGTDYEQYF. The CDR3 DNA follows: TGTGCCAGCAGGGACCCCGGGACAGACTACGAGCAGTACTTC.